These 24 T cell receptor beta chains share one sample of origin, sequenced in a study of radiotherapy plus CTLA-4 blockade in lung cancer. Clones were sequenced by immunoSEQ multiplex PCR, and TCRdb holds only the in-frame ones, with some missing. The table includes about 59,000 clones, roughly 76% detected once. The sequencing used peripheral blood, collected from a patient treated with radiotherapy plus ipilimumab. Receptors originate from a human donor with non-small cell lung cancer whose response to radiotherapy plus ipilimumab could not be evaluated.

The chain joins TRBV19 to TRBJ2-1, with D uncertain. From germline, CDR1 is LNHDA and CDR2 SQIVND (reference sequence). Trimming took off 5 bases at V and 7 bases at J, with 27 bases between the two ends. The CDR3 sequence is 18 residues long. The CDR3 loop is CASSPQGNYLISGNEQFF. Here the CDR3 DNA reads TGTGCCAGTAGTCCTCAAGGTAACTACCTTATTTCCGGAAATGAGCAGTTCTTC.

The chain joins TRBV6-5 to TRBJ1-2; 7 bases match TRBD1. The V gene's germline CDR1 is MNHEY and CDR2 SVGAGI. The CDR3 is 15 amino acids. Trimming took 5 bases from V and 1 from J; bases not matched to a gene: 7. CDR3 coding DNA: TGTGCCAGCAGTATCCGGGACAGTAATAACTATGGCTACACCTTC. This codes for CASSIRDSNNYGYTF.

The genes are TRBV7-3 and TRBJ1-1; a weak D match, TRBD1 (6 bases). Looked up from germline, CDR1 is SGHTA and CDR2 is FQGTGA. This CDR3 region has 14 residues. Trimming cost V 3 bases and J 2 bases, with 10 bases left between them. CDR3 nucleotides: TGTGCCAGCAGCTTCGCGGGGGCAAACACTGAAGCTTTCTTT. Its protein product is CASSFAGANTEAFF.

The J gene is TRBJ1-2, the V gene TRBV30; D unresolved. Trimming cost V 5 bases and J 3 bases, with 7 bases left between them. The germline V gene encodes CDR1 GTSNPN and CDR2 SVGIG (reference sequence). CDR3 length equals 11 residues. This chain's CDR3 is CAWGTDYGYTF. DNA for the CDR3: TGTGCCTGGGGCACCGACTATGGCTACACCTTC.

This chain uses TRBV7-2 with TRBJ2-3; 15 bases align to TRBD2. This CDR3 has 18 residues. Germline CDR1 is SGHTA and CDR2 is FQGNSA. Germline trimming cut 4 bases from V and 2 bases from J; bases unmatched to any gene: 7. CDR3 in amino acids: CASSSGLAGGLLTDTQYF. CDR3 DNA: TGTGCCAGCAGCTCCGGACTAGCGGGGGGGCTCCTCACAGATACGCAGTATTTT.

This clone appeared a few times. The chain recombines TRBV7-3 with TRBJ2-1; 13 bases line up with TRBD2. V lost 5 bases to trimming and J lost 9 bases; unmatched junction nucleotides: 10. The CDR3 is made up of 16 amino acids. The germline gives CDR1 SGHTA, CDR2 FQGTGA. CDR3 region: CASSTTLAGGIVEQFF. For the CDR3, the DNA is TGTGCCAGCAGCACTACACTAGCGGGGGGGATTGTTGAGCAGTTCTTC.

The V and J genes are TRBV9 and TRBJ2-3; 8 bases align to TRBD1. The CDR3 length is 16 residues. The V gene end was trimmed by 4 bases and the J gene end by 4 bases; junction bases not matched to a gene: 11. Germline CDR1 reads SGDLS; CDR2 reads YYNGEE. The CDR3 sequence: CASSPGTGRGADTQYF. In DNA, the CDR3 is TGTGCCAGCAGCCCTGGGACAGGCCGGGGCGCAGATACGCAGTATTTT.

The chain links TRBV27 to TRBJ1-1; D perhaps matches TRBD1 (5 bases). This CDR3 has 15 residues. Germline V lookup: CDR1 MNHEY, CDR2 SMNVEV (reference sequence). Between the trimmed V and J ends, which lost 2 bases and 1 base, there was a span of 11 bases. DNA for the CDR3: TGTGCCAGCAGTTTAATGGGACTGGGGAACACTGAAGCTTTCTTT. This translates into CASSLMGLGNTEAFF.

The CDR3 nucleotides are TGTGCCAGCAGCCAAGTCGCTTGGACTGTGCCAGATACGCAGTATTTT. It yields the protein CASSQVAWTVPDTQYF. This rearrangement joins TRBV4-2 to TRBJ2-3; perhaps TRBD2 as D (5 bases). Germline V gene sequence: CDR1 LGHNA, CDR2 YNFKEQ. The CDR3 totals 16 residues. Between the trimmed V and J ends, which lost 1 base and 4 bases, there was a span of 15 bases.

This clone has just one count. The V gene is TRBV18, the J gene TRBJ1-4, with TRBD1 matching over 8 bases. Per the germline V gene, CDR1 is KGHSH and CDR2 is LQKENI. V lost 3 bases to trimming and J lost 0 bases; unmatched junction nucleotides: 9. The CDR3 contains 18 residues. This chain's CDR3 is CASSPTGTGHTTNEKLFF. The CDR3 DNA sequence: TGTGCCAGCTCACCCACCGGGACAGGACATACAACTAATGAAAAACTGTTTTTT.

The rearrangement links TRBV10-3 to TRBJ2-3, with 9 nucleotides matching TRBD1. The CDR3 consists of 15 residues. The V gene's germline CDR1 is ENHRY and CDR2 SYGVKD. V trimming: 3 bases; J trimming: 4 bases; junction bases outside the gene matches: 5. CDR3 protein: CAISDNRGLADTQYF. CDR3 bases: TGTGCCATCAGTGATAACAGGGGGCTAGCAGATACGCAGTATTTT.

This clone was counted between two and nine times. This chain connects TRBV19 to TRBJ1-4; TRBD1 agrees at 7 bases. The CDR3 consists of 15 residues. Unmatched junction bases numbered 7, after V lost 5 bases and J lost 4 bases. Germline V gene data show CDR1 as LNHDA and CDR2 as SQIVND (reference sequence). In DNA, the CDR3 is TGTGCCAGTAGTCCACAGGGACAGAGTAATGAAAAACTGTTTTTT. It is translated as CASSPQGQSNEKLFF.

This rearrangement joins TRBV28 to TRBJ1-1, with D unresolved. This CDR3 is built from 14 residues. V was cut by 1 base and J by 0 bases, with 6 bases left in between. Germline loops: CDR1 MDHEN, CDR2 SYDVKM. The CDR3 DNA reads as TGTGCCAGCAGTTTATATCCGGTGAACACTGAAGCTTTCTTT. Encoded protein: CASSLYPVNTEAFF.

The chain joins TRBV30 to TRBJ1-2, with D perhaps matching TRBD1 (5 bases). Germline CDR1 is GTSNPN and CDR2 is SVGIG (reference sequence). The CDR3 runs 11 residues. The V gene lost 1 base and the J gene lost 7 bases, with 7 bases spanning the gap. The CDR3 spells CAWSGGVGYTF. The CDR3, as DNA: TGTGCCTGGAGTGGGGGGGTTGGCTACACCTTC.

V and J are TRBV6-6 and TRBJ2-5; 7 nucleotides align to TRBD1. The V and J ends lost 2 bases and 1 base, in that order; junction bases with no gene match: 1. From germline, CDR1 is MNHNY and CDR2 SVGAGI (reference sequence). The CDR3 contains 14 residues. DNA of the CDR3: TGTGCCAGCAGTTACGGGGACAGCCAAGAGACCCAGTACTTC. It translates to CASSYGDSQETQYF.

Here the CDR3 reads CASSLQAGKYEQYF. The CDR3 nucleotides are TGTGCCAGCAGCTTACAGGCAGGGAAGTACGAGCAGTACTTC. J is TRBJ2-5 and V is TRBV7-9; tentative D call: TRBD1 (5 bases). The DNA end lines up better with TRBJ2-7; the J call may be wrong. This CDR3 has 14 residues. CDR1 is SEHNR, CDR2 FQNEAQ, per germline (reference sequence).

This clone has only one observation. The chain joins TRBV5-4 to TRBJ2-7; 8 nucleotides agree with TRBD2. This CDR3 region has 16 residues. Germline CDR1 SGHNT, CDR2 YYREEE (reference sequence). The V segment lost 1 base and the J segment 2 bases; nucleotides outside the gene matches: 8. The CDR3 protein is CASSLLSAGGPYEQYF. CDR3 DNA: TGTGCCAGCAGCTTGTTGTCTGCGGGGGGCCCCTACGAGCAGTACTTC.

This clone has only one observation. The rearrangement links TRBV15 to TRBJ1-2; D ambiguous. Trimming removed 5 bases at V and 1 base at J, with 11 bases between. The CDR3 is made up of 14 amino acids. From germline, CDR1 is LNHNV and CDR2 YYDKDF (reference sequence). The CDR3 spells CATSPRTFNYGYTF. CDR3 coding DNA: TGTGCCACCAGCCCTAGGACTTTTAACTATGGCTACACCTTC. The full variable domain, in which reference TRBV15 and TRBJ1-2 provide the parts outside the CDR3, is DAMVIQNPRYQVTQFGKPVTLSCSQTLNHNVMYWYQQKSSQAPKLLFHYYDKDFNNEADTPDNFQSRRPNTSFCFLDIRSPGLGDTAMYLCATSPRTFNYGYTFGSGTRLTVV.

This clone was seen only a few times. The genes are TRBV7-2 and TRBJ1-2; TRBD1 matches 9 bases. Per the germline V gene, CDR1 is SGHTA and CDR2 is FQGNSA. CDR3 length equals 17 residues. V gave up 4 bases and J gave up 5 bases; unmatched junction bases: 14. CDR3 loop: CASSSPGTGFSLYGYTF. In nucleotides, the CDR3 is TGTGCCAGCAGCTCGCCCGGGACAGGGTTCTCCCTTTATGGCTACACCTTC.

The chain combines TRBV6-5 with TRBJ2-5, with a tentative D call TRBD1 (5 bases). The J call could be wrong; TRBJ2-7 is a better fit for the DNA end. Germline CDR1 is MNHEY and CDR2 is SVGAGI. CDR3 length: 13 amino acids. The CDR3, as DNA: TGTGCCAGCGTTGGACACACAACCTACGAGCAGTACTTC. Translating gives CASVGHTTYEQYF.

The genes are TRBV6-5 and TRBJ2-7, with D perhaps TRBD1 (6 bases). CDR1 and CDR2 from the germline V gene are MNHEY and SVGAGI. There are 13 residues in the CDR3. Trimming removed 5 bases at V and 6 bases at J, with 14 bases between. In DNA, the CDR3 is TGTGCCAGCAGTGAAGCGCAGGGGAGCGAGCAGTACTTC. It codes for CASSEAQGSEQYF.

The chain combines TRBV5-6 with TRBJ2-7, with 7 nucleotides matching TRBD1. The CDR3 has 15 residues. Germline trimming cut 4 bases from V and 2 bases from J; bases unmatched to any gene: 9. Per the germline V gene, CDR1 is SGHDT and CDR2 is YYEEEE. This CDR3 is CASSNPGQPTYEQYF. The DNA of the CDR3 is TGTGCCAGCAGCAACCCGGGACAGCCGACCTACGAGCAGTACTTC.

The chain uses TRBV18 and TRBJ1-3; 7 bases map to TRBD1. The length of the CDR3 is 15 residues. J was trimmed by 7 bases and V by 2 bases; bases with no gene match: 8. Germline loops: CDR1 KGHSH, CDR2 LQKENI. The CDR3 here is CASSPTGDGRNTIYF. CDR3 nucleotides: TGTGCCAGCTCACCAACAGGGGATGGGCGGAACACCATATATTTT.

The rearrangement links TRBV7-2 to TRBJ2-5; 7 bases are a match to TRBD2. This CDR3 spans 16 amino acids. Germline trimming cut 5 bases from V and 2 bases from J; bases unmatched to any gene: 11. Germline CDR1 is SGHTA and CDR2 is FQGNSA. The CDR3 bases are TGTGCCAGCAGCACCCTCGTGACGGGGGGACAAGAGACCCAGTACTTC. Protein sequence: CASSTLVTGGQETQYF.